These 25 T cell receptor beta chains came from one sample sequenced in a study of blood T cell repertoires in COVID-19. Produced via immunoSEQ multiplex PCR; TCRdb's table is partial and in-frame only. The sample includes a few hundred thousand clones, approximately 82% of them seen just once. The sequencing input was peripheral blood. Source of these receptors: a woman in her late teens or twenties with acute or convalescent COVID-19.

J is TRBJ2-7 and V is TRBV27; 7 positions agree with TRBD2. J gave up 3 bases and V 2 bases, and 4 bases lay outside the gene matches. Germline V CDR1 and CDR2: MNHEY, SMNVEV (reference sequence). This CDR3 is 14 amino acids long. For the CDR3, the DNA is TGTGCCAGCAGTTTAGGAAGGGACTACTACGAGCAGTACTTC. It encodes CASSLGRDYYEQYF.

This chain links TRBV29-1 with TRBJ2-3; TRBD2 might be the D (6 bases). The CDR3 consists of 13 residues. Trimming left V 5 bases short and J 5 bases short, with 14 bases between. Germline V gene sequence: CDR1 SQVTM, CDR2 ANQGSEA. The DNA of the CDR3 is TGCAGCGTTTTGTGGCAGGGAGGAGATACGCAGTATTTT. As protein: CSVLWQGGDTQYF.

The V and J genes are TRBV5-8 and TRBJ1-3; a weak D match, TRBD1 (6 bases). From germline, CDR1 is SGHTS and CDR2 YDEGEE. Trimming pared 0 bases from V and 2 bases from J, leaving 12 bases between. The CDR3 spans 16 residues. This CDR3 is CASSLGFGGPGNTIYF. In DNA, the CDR3 is TGTGCCAGCAGCTTGGGTTTCGGGGGGCCTGGAAACACCATATATTTT.

The V gene is TRBV4-1, the J gene TRBJ1-2; no clear D. CDR1 is MGHRA, CDR2 YSYEKL, per germline. The CDR3 is 11 amino acids. Between the trimmed V and J ends, which lost 2 bases and 6 bases, there was a span of 4 bases. In DNA, the CDR3 is TGCGCCAGCAGCCAATTCGATGGCTACACCTTC. This sequence encodes CASSQFDGYTF.

The V and J genes are TRBV25-1 and TRBJ1-3, with 8 bases aligning to TRBD1. Germline-derived CDR1 and CDR2 are MGHDK and SYGVNS. J lost 0 bases, V lost 3 bases, and 7 bases had no gene match. The CDR3 runs to 17 residues. This chain's CDR3 is CASSDWTGQVSGNTIYF. CDR3 coding DNA: TGTGCCAGCAGTGACTGGACGGGACAGGTCTCTGGAAACACCATATATTTT. The variable domain in full, with the rest retrieved from reference TRBV25-1 and TRBJ1-3, is EADIYQTPRYLVIGTGKKITLECSQTMGHDKMYWYQQDPGMELHLIHYSYGVNSTEKGDLSSESTVSRIRTEHFPLTLESARPSHTSQYLCASSDWTGQVSGNTIYFGEGSWLTVV.

The gene calls are TRBV10-3 and TRBJ2-7, with TRBD1 as a possible D gene (5 bases). With 3 bases removed from V and 2 bases from J, the gap between germline ends came to 11 bases. This CDR3 comprises 14 residues. Germline CDR1 reads ENHRY; CDR2 reads SYGVKD. CDR3 residues: CAISDLDKAYEQYF. CDR3 coding DNA: TGTGCCATCAGTGACTTGGACAAGGCCTACGAGCAGTACTTC.

The J gene is TRBJ2-1, the V gene TRBV2, with 14 bases identical to TRBD2. The CDR3 length is 15 residues. After removal of 6 bases from V and 10 bases from J, the junction contained 8 bases not matched to a gene. Germline V CDR1 and CDR2: SNHLY, FYNNEI. The CDR3 loop reads CASRPGLAGVEEQFF. The CDR3 coding sequence is TGTGCCAGCAGACCGGGACTAGCGGGAGTGGAGGAGCAGTTCTTC.

This rearrangement joins TRBV12-5 to TRBJ2-1, with 8 bases lining up with TRBD2. CDR3 length: 17 amino acids. Germline CDR1 and CDR2: LGHNT and FRNRAP. Germline trimming cut 0 bases from V and 3 bases from J; bases unmatched to any gene: 7. The DNA for the CDR3 is TGTGCTAGTGGTTTGGTACTCGTAGCGGGAATCTACAATGAGCAGTTCTTC. Encoded protein: CASGLVLVAGIYNEQFF.

This sequence joins TRBV6-4 and TRBJ1-1; D unclear. The germline V gene has CDR1 MRHNA and CDR2 SNTAGT. The CDR3 sequence is 13 residues long. Trimming pared 3 bases from V and 3 bases from J, leaving 8 bases between. CDR3: CASSEQRDTEAFF. CDR3 DNA sequence: TGTGCCAGCAGTGAACAGCGGGACACTGAAGCTTTCTTT.

The chain is built from TRBV5-1 and TRBJ2-5; 9 bases are a match to TRBD2. With V trimmed by 1 base and J by 4 bases, 5 bases remained unmatched. The germline V gene encodes CDR1 SGHRS and CDR2 YFSETQ. The length of the CDR3 is 15 residues. CDR3 in DNA: TGCGCCAGCAGCTTGTTTCGCGGGGGGGGAGAGACCCAGTACTTC. Its translation is CASSLFRGGGETQYF.

This clone was found a few times. This rearrangement joins TRBV19 to TRBJ2-5; 10 nucleotides line up with TRBD2. The CDR3 contains 15 residues. Germline V gives CDR1 LNHDA, CDR2 SQIVND (reference sequence). The junction had 4 bases not matched to a gene; V was cut back by 4 bases and J by 2 bases. CDR3 DNA sequence: TGTGCCAGTAGTAGGACTAGCGGAGCACAAGAGACCCAGTACTTC. It specifies CASSRTSGAQETQYF.

The V call is TRBV2, the J call TRBJ2-7; 9 bases align to TRBD2. CDR1 and CDR2 (germline): SNHLY, FYNNEI. J was trimmed by 4 bases and V by 1 base; bases with no gene match: 5. The CDR3 consists of 15 residues. The DNA of the CDR3 is TGTGCCAGCAGTGAAGGAAGCGGGGGGACATACGAGCAGTACTTC. Its translation is CASSEGSGGTYEQYF.

V usage is TRBV15 and J usage is TRBJ1-3; D not resolved. The CDR3 is made up of 12 amino acids. Germline V gene data show CDR1 as LNHNV and CDR2 as YYDKDF (reference sequence). V was trimmed by 6 bases and J by 0 bases, leaving 3 bases between them. CDR3 sequence reads: CATSSSGNTIYF. CDR3 DNA sequence: TGTGCCACCAGTAGCTCTGGAAACACCATATATTTT.

In this sample, this clone turned up a few times. The rearrangement links TRBV19 to TRBJ2-7; tentative D call: TRBD2 (5 bases). CDR3 length equals 15 residues. The V end was cut by 7 bases, the J end by 3 bases, with 19 bases between. Germline CDR1 LNHDA, CDR2 SQIVND (reference sequence). The CDR3 loop reads CASTMRAATYYEQYF. The CDR3 DNA is TGTGCCAGTACCATGCGGGCAGCCACTTACTACGAGCAGTACTTC. Together with reference TRBV19 and TRBJ2-7, the CDR3 gives the full variable domain: DGGITQSPKYLFRKEGQNVTLSCEQNLNHDAMYWYRQDPGQGLRLIYYSQIVNDFQKGDIAEGYSVSREKKESFPLTVTSAQKNPTAFYLCASTMRAATYYEQYFGPGTRLTVT.

The chain recombines TRBV6-5 with TRBJ2-5; D is unclear. Trimming shortened V by 2 bases and J by 5 bases, and 9 bases separated the two germline ends. This CDR3 has 13 amino acids. Germline V lookup: CDR1 MNHEY, CDR2 SVGAGI. The CDR3 region is CASSYQIGETQYF. For the CDR3, the DNA is TGTGCCAGCAGTTACCAGATCGGGGAGACCCAGTACTTC.

J is TRBJ2-2 and V is TRBV6-2 or TRBV6-3; D might be TRBD2 (5 bases). The CDR3 loop spans 19 amino acids. CDR1 MNHEY and CDR2 SVGEGT come from the germline V gene. Trimming removed 2 bases at V and 0 bases at J, with 19 bases between. The CDR3: CASSYVLGVGVANTGELFF. CDR3 nucleotides: TGTGCCAGCAGTTACGTTCTTGGCGTCGGGGTTGCGAACACCGGGGAGCTGTTTTTT.

The V and J genes are TRBV19 and TRBJ2-1; D remains ambiguous. The CDR3 runs 15 residues. Germline CDR1 reads LNHDA; CDR2 reads SQIVND (reference sequence). V lost 1 base to trimming and J lost 8 bases, with 15 bases between them. The CDR3, as DNA: TGTGCCAGTAGTATAGGTCTCTCCCGTGGCTATGAGCAGTTCTTC. Translation gives CASSIGLSRGYEQFF.

V usage is TRBV20-1 and J usage is TRBJ2-5; 7 bases line up with TRBD2. The germline gives CDR1 DFQATT, CDR2 SNEGSKA (reference sequence). This CDR3 has 14 amino acids. V gave up 3 bases and J gave up 2 bases; unmatched junction bases: 6. The DNA of the CDR3 is TGCAGTGCTAGTGACAGCGGGATTCAAGAGACCCAGTACTTC. Its translation is CSASDSGIQETQYF.

The chain is built from TRBV4-3 and TRBJ2-1; 8 nucleotides line up with TRBD2. V shed 0 bases and J 4 bases; nucleotides not matched to a gene: 8. The germline V gene has CDR1 LGHNA and CDR2 YSLEER. The CDR3 runs to 17 residues. The CDR3 nucleotides are TGCGCCAGCAGCCAAGAGTCAGCACTAGCGGTTTACAATGAGCAGTTCTTC. It is translated as CASSQESALAVYNEQFF.

J is TRBJ1-2 and V is TRBV28; 8 nucleotides agree with TRBD1. Germline values: CDR1 MDHEN, CDR2 SYDVKM. This CDR3 is built from 15 residues. Trimming cost V 3 bases and J 4 bases; bases outside gene matches: 7. The CDR3 nucleotides are TGTGCCAGCAGTTTCGCCAGGGGGCCTGGCTATGGCTACACCTTC. It translates to CASSFARGPGYGYTF.

V is TRBV6-6 and J is TRBJ2-2; 15 positions match TRBD2. Trimming at V came to 5 bases and at J to 3 bases, leaving 13 bases not matched to a gene. Germline V gene data show CDR1 as MNHNY and CDR2 as SVGAGI (reference sequence). CDR3 length: 20 residues. The CDR3 coding sequence is TGTGCCAGCAGTCGGCGCTGGACTAGCGGGAGGGCCTATGACACCGGGGAGCTGTTTTTT. This sequence encodes CASSRRWTSGRAYDTGELFF.

The chain is built from TRBV6-5 and TRBJ1-2; D gene ambiguous. Trimming removed 2 bases from V and 3 bases from J, with 13 bases in between. This CDR3 has 15 residues. Germline V CDR1 and CDR2: MNHEY, SVGAGI. This chain's CDR3 is CASSYAPGDYYGYTF. CDR3 coding DNA: TGTGCCAGCAGTTACGCCCCAGGCGATTACTATGGCTACACCTTC.

CDR3 sequence (DNA): TGCAGCGTTGGACAGCGGGGGAGCTCCTACGAGCAGTACTTC. This encodes CSVGQRGSSYEQYF. The rearrangement uses TRBV29-1 and TRBJ2-7; 8 nucleotides align to TRBD2. The CDR3 has 14 residues. After removal of 4 bases from V and 0 bases from J, the junction contained 5 bases not matched to a gene. Germline-derived CDR1 and CDR2 are SQVTM and ANQGSEA.

V usage is TRBV28 and J usage is TRBJ1-1; 7 positions agree with TRBD1. The trim removed 6 bases at V and 0 bases at J, leaving 10 bases unmatched. The CDR3 has 16 amino acids. CDR1 is MDHEN and CDR2 is SYDVKM in the germline V gene. CDR3 nucleotides: TGTGCCAGCAGACCCGACAGGGTCTCCATGAACACTGAAGCTTTCTTT. Its protein product is CASRPDRVSMNTEAFF.

The V and J genes are TRBV4-3 and TRBJ2-6; D is uncertain. The CDR3 is 16 amino acids. The germline gives CDR1 LGHNA, CDR2 YSLEER. V dropped 1 base and J dropped 0 bases, with 7 bases sitting between them. The chain's CDR3 is CASSQVEVSGANVLTF. DNA of the CDR3: TGCGCCAGCAGCCAAGTAGAAGTCTCTGGGGCCAACGTCCTGACTTTC.